This T cell receptor (beta chain) derives from a study of early T cells in non-severe SARS-CoV-2 infection. Study as a whole: Sequencing of bulk RNA from unsorted whole blood was done, without chain pairing.

Notes on the study in general: Comparison of clonotypes with VDJdb favored anti-spike CD8 responses while missing private and CD4 specificities.

This clonotype was observed a handful of times. Antigen unknown. The protocol attached unique molecular identifiers to individual cDNA molecules. Each CDR3 protein gets one entry after TCRdb re-called the 5' RACE reads with MiXCR. The sample gives over 50,000 distinct CDR3 sequences, roughly 8% of which show up once; roughly 4.2% is in the top ten. Sample: whole blood. This sequence originates from an adult who was a healthcare worker with PCR-confirmed SARS-CoV-2 infection or an uninfected control (not recorded which).

The DNA for the CDR3 is TGCAGCGTTTACTCAGGGGGCGAGCAGTACTTC. Translated, it gives CSVYSGGEQYF. J is TRBJ2-7 and V is TRBV29-1, with 7 bases aligning to TRBD1. The trim removed 5 bases at V and 6 bases at J, leaving 4 bases unmatched. The CDR3 runs 11 residues. Germline CDR1 and CDR2: SQVTM and ANQGSEA.